Sequencing of this T cell receptor (beta chain) was carried out in a study of T cell responses to AZD1222 COVID-19 vaccine. As for the study in general: Second-dose intervals of approximately 4 or approximately 12 weeks were pooled. Study-level results: The span of vaccine-associated CD4 TCRs extended across spike, with dominance at 160-218 and 743-854. Clonal diversity may have been underestimated in mostly white British donors.

Germline CDR1 and CDR2: DFQATT and SNEGSKA (reference sequence). CDR3 length: 14 residues. The ends lost 3 bases at V and 6 bases at J; junction bases unmatched: 4. Libraries were prepared by immunoSEQ multiplex PCR; TCRdb keeps only in-frame clonotypes and omits some of them. The sample contains more than 110,000 clones, approximately 90% of which appear only once. About this clone itself: The antigen remains undetermined.

Sequencing was performed on peripheral blood, taken on day 0 of AZD1222 vaccination. The gene calls are TRBV20-1 and TRBJ2-1; 11 positions match TRBD2. The receptor was derived from an adult in good health. This chain's CDR3 is CSASLAGGSNEQFF. CDR3 nucleotide sequence: TGCAGTGCTAGTCTAGCGGGAGGCAGCAATGAGCAGTTCTTC.